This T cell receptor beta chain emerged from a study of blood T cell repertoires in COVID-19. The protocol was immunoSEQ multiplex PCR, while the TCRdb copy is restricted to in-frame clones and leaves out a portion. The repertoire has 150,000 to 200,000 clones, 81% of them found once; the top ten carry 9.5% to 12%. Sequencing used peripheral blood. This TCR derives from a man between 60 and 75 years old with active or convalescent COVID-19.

The CDR3 loop is CASSSDRVGTEAFF. The CDR3 region has the DNA TGTGCCAGCAGCTCGGACAGGGTGGGGACTGAAGCTTTCTTT. V is TRBV7-9 and J is TRBJ1-1; 8 nucleotides align to TRBD1. The trim removed 4 bases at V and 5 bases at J, leaving 6 bases unmatched. The germline gives CDR1 SEHNR, CDR2 FQNEAQ (reference sequence). The CDR3 has 14 residues.